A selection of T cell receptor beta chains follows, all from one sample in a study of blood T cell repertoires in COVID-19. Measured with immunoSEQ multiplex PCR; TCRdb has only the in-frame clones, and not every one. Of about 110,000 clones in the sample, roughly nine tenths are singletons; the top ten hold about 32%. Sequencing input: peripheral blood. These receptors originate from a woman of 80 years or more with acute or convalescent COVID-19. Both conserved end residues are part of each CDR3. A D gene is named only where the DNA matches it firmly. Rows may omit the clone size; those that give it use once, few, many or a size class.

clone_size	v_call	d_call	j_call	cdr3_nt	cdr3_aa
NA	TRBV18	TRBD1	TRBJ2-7	TGTGCCAGCTCACAAGGGGGCGAACGGAACGAGCAGTACTTC	CASSQGGERNEQYF
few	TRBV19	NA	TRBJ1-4	TGTGCCAGTAGTTACAGGGAGTCTAATGAAAAACTGTTTTTT	CASSYRESNEKLFF
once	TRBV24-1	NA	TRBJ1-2	TGTGCCACCAGTGATTTCGGGTATGGCTACACCTTC	CATSDFGYGYTF
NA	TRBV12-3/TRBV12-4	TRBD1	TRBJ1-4	TGTGCCAGCAGTCGGGACAGGGTACTGTTTTTT	CASSRDRVLFF
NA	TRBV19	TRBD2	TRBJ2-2	TGTGCCAGTAGTCCGGGACTAGCGATCCGGGAGCTGTTTTTT	CASSPGLAIRELFF
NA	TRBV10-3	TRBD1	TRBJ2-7	TGTGCCATCAGTAACACAGGGGACAGGTCCTACGAGCAGTACTTC	CAISNTGDRSYEQYF
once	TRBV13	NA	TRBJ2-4	TGTGCCAGCAGCTTAGGCAGGCTAGCCAAAAACATTCAGTACTTC	CASSLGRLAKNIQYF
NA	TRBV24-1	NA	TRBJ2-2	TGTGCCACCAGGGGGGGCACCGGGGAGCTGTTTTTT	CATRGGTGELFF
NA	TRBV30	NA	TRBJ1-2	TGTGCCTGGAGTGTACGGTGGCGACGACAGGCGGGGGACGGCTACACCTTC	CAWSVRWRRQAGDGYTF
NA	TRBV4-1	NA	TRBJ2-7	TGCGCCAGCAGCCAATTGAACACACAGACCTACGAGCAGTACTTC	CASSQLNTQTYEQYF
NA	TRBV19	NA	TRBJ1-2	TGTGCCAGTAGTAACGCGGATTACTATGGCTACACCTTC	CASSNADYYGYTF
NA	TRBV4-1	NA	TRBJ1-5	TGCGCCAGCAGCCAAGATCCTTCAGGGGCCGGGTATCAGCCCCAGCATTTT	CASSQDPSGAGYQPQHF
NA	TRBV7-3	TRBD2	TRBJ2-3	TGTGCCAGCAGCCCCGGACTAGCGGGGGGGGAGGGAGATACGCAGTATTTT	CASSPGLAGGEGDTQYF
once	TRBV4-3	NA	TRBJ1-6	TGCGCCAGCAGCCAAGAAATGGGGGGGTATGGCTCTTCACCCCTCCACTTT	CASSQEMGGYGSSPLHF
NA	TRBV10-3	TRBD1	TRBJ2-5	TGTGCCATCAGTTGGGACAGGGAGGAGACCCAGTACTTC	CAISWDREETQYF
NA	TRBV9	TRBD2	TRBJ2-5	TGTGCCAGCAGCGTAGGTCCGGTTGGGCGGGGGGGAGAGACCCAGTACTTC	CASSVGPVGRGGETQYF
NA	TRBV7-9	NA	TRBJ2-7	TGTGCCAGCAGCTTAGTTGGAGGCGCTACCTACGAGCAGTACTTC	CASSLVGGATYEQYF
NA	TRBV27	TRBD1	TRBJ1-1	TGTGCCAGCAGTTTACTAGGACAGGGGAACACTGAAGCTTTCTTT	CASSLLGQGNTEAFF
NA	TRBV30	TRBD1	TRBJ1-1	TGTGCCCTAAGGACAGGACGGAACACTGAAGCTTTCTTT	CALRTGRNTEAFF
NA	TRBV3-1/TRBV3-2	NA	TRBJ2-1	TGTGCCAGCAGCCTTAGGGGACTAGGGGGCTATGGTGAGCAGTTCTTC	CASSLRGLGGYGEQFF
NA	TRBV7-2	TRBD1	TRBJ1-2	TGTGCCAGCAGGTCCGGGACAGGGAGGGGTGGCTACACCTTC	CASRSGTGRGGYTF
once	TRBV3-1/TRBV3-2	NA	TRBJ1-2	TGTGCCAGCAGCTCCCGTGGAGGTGGCTACACCTTC	CASSSRGGGYTF
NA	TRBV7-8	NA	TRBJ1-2	TGTGCCAGCAGCTTAGTTACCGGACAGAGTATTTATGGCTACACCTTC	CASSLVTGQSIYGYTF
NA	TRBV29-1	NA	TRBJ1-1	TGCAGCGTTGAATGGGGGGAGGGCTGGCTAACTGAAGCTTTCTTT	CSVEWGEGWLTEAFF
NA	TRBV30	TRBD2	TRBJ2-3	TGTGCCTGCCTGAGCGGGGGGGCCGCAGATACGCAGTATTTT	CACLSGGAADTQYF